The 4 T cell receptor beta chains presented below share a single source sample, sequenced in a study of persistence of HIV-infected CD4 T cells. Sequencing used immunoSEQ version 4 in survey mode. Repertoires were generated with immunoSEQ multiplex PCR, while TCRdb's copy carries only in-frame clones and drops some. This table has tens of thousands of clones, around two thirds appearing once. The stimulus was an HIV-1 Gag 15-mer peptide pool, about 1 ug/peptide/mL. Sorting selected CD4+ T cells upregulating both CD40 ligand and CD69. These receptors have no known antigen. Here the sequenced sample was CD4+ T cells sorted from PBMCs after roughly 18-hour stimulation, taken from a patient who received antiretroviral therapy. The receptors here all came from an adult man with HIV who was CMV-seropositive.

The chain has TRBV6-4 and TRBJ2-7; TRBD1 agrees at 9 bases. Germline trimming cut 8 bases from V and 4 bases from J; bases unmatched to any gene: 9. Germline assignment: CDR1 MRHNA and CDR2 SNTAGT. The CDR3 spans 14 residues. The CDR3 coding sequence is TGTGCCAGCCTGGTCGGACAGGGGATATACGAGCAGTACTTC. It yields the protein CASLVGQGIYEQYF.

The chain joins TRBV6-5 to TRBJ1-6; no reliable D call. Per the germline V gene, CDR1 is MNHEY and CDR2 is SVGAGI. CDR3 size: 12 residues. The V gene lost 0 bases and the J gene lost 7 bases, with 1 base spanning the gap. This CDR3 is CASSYSNSPLHF. CDR3 coding DNA: TGTGCCAGCAGTTACTCAAATTCACCCCTCCACTTT.

The chain carries TRBV7-2 and TRBJ1-3; D remains unclear. The CDR3 consists of 14 residues. V was pared by 3 bases and J by 0 bases, with 6 bases between. Germline CDR1 SGHTA, CDR2 FQGNSA. In DNA, the CDR3 is TGTGCCAGCAGCTTTGGAGGCTCTGGAAACACCATATATTTT. Protein sequence: CASSFGGSGNTIYF.

V and J are TRBV5-1 and TRBJ2-7; no clear D. With 3 bases removed from V and 2 bases from J, the gap between germline ends came to 9 bases. Germline CDR1 and CDR2: SGHRS and YFSETQ. The CDR3 covers 13 residues. CDR3 in DNA: TGCGCCAGCAGCTCTCCGGGCACCTACGAGCAGTACTTC. Amino acids: CASSSPGTYEQYF.